These 20 T cell receptor beta chains were all obtained from the same sample, sequenced in a study of shared clonotypes between healthy human individuals. Clones were read by immunoSEQ multiplex PCR, and TCRdb kept only the in-frame ones, dropping some. Of more than 2 million clones in the sample, roughly 95% are singletons; the top ten hold more than 0.1%. The sequenced sample consisted of naive CD4+ T cells sorted from blood. Specified subset: CD45RA+ positively selected. These TCRs come from a man between 18 and 29 years old in good health.

This chain joins TRBV11-1 and TRBJ2-7, with 8 bases that match TRBD1. The CDR3 runs 14 residues. V trimming: 4 bases; J trimming: 3 bases; junction bases outside the gene matches: 5. The germline V gene has CDR1 SGHAT and CDR2 FQDESV (reference sequence). The CDR3 DNA reads as TGTGCCAGCAGCTCCAGACAGGGGAGCTACGAGCAGTACTTC. Its translation is CASSSRQGSYEQYF.

The V and J genes are TRBV6-5 and TRBJ2-5; D remains unclear. CDR1 is MNHEY and CDR2 is SVGAGI in the germline V gene. The V and J ends lost 0 bases and 5 bases respectively, with 10 bases between them. The CDR3 is made up of 14 amino acids. The CDR3 loop is CASSYSWWSETQYF. CDR3 DNA sequence: TGTGCCAGCAGTTACTCTTGGTGGTCCGAGACCCAGTACTTC.

Notes on this clone: Other DNA sequences in the sample encode the same CDR3. The chain joins TRBV30 to TRBJ2-5, with 11 bases aligning to TRBD2. The CDR3 sequence is 14 residues long. V was clipped by 3 bases and J by 5 bases; unmatched bases: 5. Germline V gives CDR1 GTSNPN, CDR2 SVGIG (reference sequence). The CDR3 loop reads CAWRLAGAGETQYF. CDR3 coding DNA: TGTGCCTGGAGACTAGCGGGAGCCGGGGAGACCCAGTACTTC.

The chain joins TRBV19 to TRBJ2-7; D gene unclear. Trimming took 5 bases from V and 2 from J, leaving 10 bases between them. Germline V lookup: CDR1 LNHDA, CDR2 SQIVND (reference sequence). The CDR3 loop spans 13 amino acids. DNA of the CDR3: TGTGCCAGTAGTGTAAGGCCCGCCTACGAGCAGTACTTC. Protein product: CASSVRPAYEQYF. Based on the CDR3 plus reference TRBV19 and TRBJ2-7, the full variable domain is DGGITQSPKYLFRKEGQNVTLSCEQNLNHDAMYWYRQDPGQGLRLIYYSQIVNDFQKGDIAEGYSVSREKKESFPLTVTSAQKNPTAFYLCASSVRPAYEQYFGPGTRLTVT.

V usage is TRBV11-2 and J usage is TRBJ2-7; D is unresolved. The germline V and J ends were trimmed by 3 bases and 0 bases, with 12 bases remaining between them. The CDR3 extends over 15 amino acids. The V gene's germline CDR1 is SGHAT and CDR2 FQNNGV. This CDR3 reads CASSFRPVSSYEQYF. Here the CDR3 DNA reads TGTGCCAGCAGCTTCAGACCCGTCAGCTCCTACGAGCAGTACTTC. The whole variable domain, remainder taken from reference TRBV11-2 and TRBJ2-7, is EAGVAQSPRYKIIEKRQSVAFWCNPISGHATLYWYQQILGQGPKLLIQFQNNGVVDDSQLPKDRFSAERLKGVDSTLKIQPAKLEDSAVYLCASSFRPVSSYEQYFGPGTRLTVT.

This chain joins TRBV7-8 and TRBJ2-1; 7 bases are a match to TRBD1. V trimming: 5 bases; J trimming: 7 bases; junction bases outside the gene matches: 11. This CDR3 spans 15 amino acids. Germline CDR1 reads SGHVS; CDR2 reads FQNEAQ. The CDR3 protein is CASSPPSGQKNEQFF. The DNA for the CDR3 is TGTGCCAGCAGCCCTCCTTCGGGACAGAAGAATGAGCAGTTCTTC.

The chain links TRBV6-6 to TRBJ2-5; D might be TRBD1 (5 bases). Germline loops: CDR1 MNHNY, CDR2 SVGAGI (reference sequence). The CDR3 contains 14 residues. The ends were cut back, 5 bases at V and 5 bases at J, with 15 bases in the middle. The CDR3 is CASSNHVDTETQYF. CDR3 DNA: TGTGCCAGCAGTAATCACGTGGACACGGAGACCCAGTACTTC.

This chain joins TRBV6-5 and TRBJ1-3; 7 nucleotides align to TRBD1. The CDR3 sequence is 15 residues long. V lost 4 bases and J lost 2; bases outside the gene matches: 5. Germline CDR1 reads MNHEY; CDR2 reads SVGAGI. The CDR3 reads CASSSDRVAGNTIYF. DNA for the CDR3: TGTGCCAGCAGTTCCGACAGGGTGGCTGGAAACACCATATATTTT.

As regards this clone: The same CDR3 is also encoded by other DNA sequences in this sample. V usage is TRBV10-3 and J usage is TRBJ2-6; 8 bases align to TRBD2. Germline V gives CDR1 ENHRY, CDR2 SYGVKD. The CDR3 is 15 amino acids. With V trimmed by 7 bases and J by 4 bases, 6 bases remained unmatched. In nucleotides, the CDR3 is TGTGCCATCACCCCGGGGGGGACCGGGGCCAACGTCCTGACTTTC. Translated, it gives CAITPGGTGANVLTF.

V gene TRBV30 combines with J gene TRBJ1-1; D is unclear. Trimming left V 3 bases short and J 1 base short, with 6 bases between. Per germline, CDR1 GTSNPN and CDR2 SVGIG (reference sequence). The CDR3 length is 12 residues. The DNA of the CDR3 is TGTGCCTGGAGGCAGGCGAACACTGAAGCTTTCTTT. Its protein product is CAWRQANTEAFF.

The chain carries TRBV18 and TRBJ2-4; TRBD1 aligns across 7 bases. The trim removed 3 bases at V and 5 bases at J, leaving 7 bases unmatched. The germline gives CDR1 KGHSH, CDR2 LQKENI. There are 15 residues in the CDR3. The CDR3 here is CASSPMTGLENIQYF. The DNA for the CDR3 is TGTGCCAGCTCACCCATGACAGGGTTGGAAAACATTCAGTACTTC.

The rearrangement links TRBV28 to TRBJ2-1; D unresolved. The germline gives CDR1 MDHEN, CDR2 SYDVKM. The CDR3 runs to 12 residues. The V end lost 5 bases, the J end lost 4 bases, and 6 bases lay between the germline ends. CDR3 sequence (DNA): TGTGCCAGCAGTCCTTCTTACAATGAGCAGTTCTTC. This sequence encodes CASSPSYNEQFF.

The V gene is TRBV5-1, the J gene TRBJ2-2; perhaps TRBD1 as D (5 bases). Germline V gene data show CDR1 as SGHRS and CDR2 as YFSETQ. This CDR3 has 13 amino acids. V was shortened by 7 bases and J by 0 bases, with 7 bases between the two germline ends. In DNA, the CDR3 is TGCGCCAGCCGGACACCGAACACCGGGGAGCTGTTTTTT. Protein: CASRTPNTGELFF.

This chain uses TRBV19 with TRBJ2-7; TRBD2 matches at 11 bases. The CDR3 has 15 amino acids. The V segment lost 3 bases and the J segment 5 bases; nucleotides outside the gene matches: 6. Germline V CDR1 and CDR2: LNHDA, SQIVND (reference sequence). CDR3 loop: CASSIFSGRVDEQYF. CDR3 nucleotide sequence: TGTGCCAGTAGTATCTTTAGCGGGAGGGTCGACGAGCAGTACTTC.

This clone was picked up many times. The chain couples TRBV4-3 to TRBJ2-7; 7 positions agree with TRBD2. V trimming: 0 bases; J trimming: 2 bases; junction bases outside the gene matches: 4. CDR1 is LGHNA and CDR2 is YSLEER in the germline V gene. CDR3 length: 15 amino acids. The CDR3 DNA reads TGCGCCAGCAGCCAAGACGGGGGGAGCACCTACGAGCAGTACTTC. It specifies CASSQDGGSTYEQYF.

The chain carries TRBV5-1 and TRBJ2-7; the D gene is possibly TRBD1 (5 bases). The CDR3 is 12 residues long. The ends were cut back, 0 bases at V and 7 bases at J, with 8 bases in the middle. CDR1 SGHRS and CDR2 YFSETQ come from the germline V gene. The CDR3 reads CASSLDRNEQYF. CDR3 sequence (DNA): TGCGCCAGCAGCTTGGACAGGAATGAGCAGTACTTC.

The chain employs TRBV15 and TRBJ2-3; tentatively, D is TRBD1 (6 bases). Trimming took 1 base from V and 4 from J, leaving 15 bases between them. CDR1 is LNHNV, CDR2 YYDKDF, per germline (reference sequence). The CDR3 has 16 residues. The DNA for the CDR3 is TGTGCCACCAGCAGAGTGCCGGGACAAACGGCAGATACGCAGTATTTT. It specifies CATSRVPGQTADTQYF.

The J gene is TRBJ2-5, the V gene TRBV7-2; D might be TRBD2 (5 bases). The assigned J gene may be wrong: the sequence end matches TRBJ2-7 better. The CDR3 is 15 amino acids. CDR1 and CDR2 from the germline V gene are SGHTA and FQGNSA. This CDR3 is CASSPGTAATYEQYF. As DNA, the CDR3 is TGTGCCAGCAGCCCGGGAACAGCGGCAACCTACGAGCAGTACTTC.

The chain has TRBV30 and TRBJ1-1; weak D call: TRBD1 (5 bases). The length of the CDR3 is 12 residues. Germline V gives CDR1 GTSNPN, CDR2 SVGIG (reference sequence). Trimming took 8 bases from V and 4 from J, leaving 14 bases between them. Written as DNA, the CDR3 is TGTGCCCGAGCAGGGAGCGGCACTGAAGCTTTCTTT. Translating it yields CARAGSGTEAFF. The full variable domain, completed using reference TRBV30 and TRBJ1-1, is SQTIHQWPATLVQPVGSPLSLECTVEGTSNPNLYWYRQAAGRGLQLLFYSVGIGQISSEVPQNLSASRPQDRQFILSSKKLLLSDSGFYLCARAGSGTEAFFGQGTRLTVV.

J is TRBJ1-1 and V is TRBV5-1, with 10 bases aligning to TRBD1. The germline V gene has CDR1 SGHRS and CDR2 YFSETQ. V dropped 0 bases and J dropped 5; count of bases not matched to a gene: 7. The CDR3 contains 16 residues. The CDR3 DNA reads as TGCGCCAGCAGCTTGGAGCTGGGACAGGGGTCGACTGAAGCTTTCTTT. Amino acids: CASSLELGQGSTEAFF.